A single sample is the source of the 23 T cell receptor beta chains below, sequenced in a study of shared clonotypes between healthy human individuals. Produced via immunoSEQ multiplex PCR; TCRdb's table is partial and in-frame only. The sample gives approximately 2.3 million clones, over 85% of which show up once; about 0.37% is in the top ten. The sequencing sample was made of naive CD4+ T cells from PBMCs. Subset noted: CD45RA+ positively selected. The receptors were gathered from a man younger than 35 in good health. Some clones in this sample may be carry-over from other donors' samples.

The chain joins TRBV25-1 to TRBJ1-3; D may be TRBD1 (5 bases). Looked up from germline, CDR1 is MGHDK and CDR2 is SYGVNS. The CDR3 spans 15 residues. Between the trimmed V and J ends, which lost 4 bases and 0 bases, there was a span of 10 bases. The DNA of the CDR3 is TGTGCCAGCAGTGGGGGACCGAACTCTGGAAACACCATATATTTT. Protein product: CASSGGPNSGNTIYF. The whole variable domain, filled in from reference TRBV25-1 and TRBJ1-3, reads EADIYQTPRYLVIGTGKKITLECSQTMGHDKMYWYQQDPGMELHLIHYSYGVNSTEKGDLSSESTVSRIRTEHFPLTLESARPSHTSQYLCASSGGPNSGNTIYFGEGSWLTVV.

The chain combines TRBV2 with TRBJ2-2; tentative D call: TRBD2 (7 bases). V gave up 8 bases and J gave up 5 bases, with 15 bases separating them. Germline CDR1 and CDR2: SNHLY and FYNNEI. The CDR3 runs to 14 residues. CDR3 bases: TGTGCCAGCGGACTCGGGGGGCGGACCGGGGAGCTGTTTTTT. Protein sequence: CASGLGGRTGELFF.

This chain joins TRBV21-1 and TRBJ2-2; the table names TRBD1, a call not compared with the DNA. TRBV21-1 is an annotated pseudogene. The CDR3 has 16 amino acids. CDR3 DNA sequence: TGTGCCAGCAGCAAAGCCGGGACAGGGGTCGCCGGGGAGCTGTTTTTT. This translates into CASSKAGTGVAGELFF.

The J gene is TRBJ2-1, the V gene TRBV15; unclear D gene. Germline V gene data show CDR1 as LNHNV and CDR2 as YYDKDF (reference sequence). CDR3 length: 15 amino acids. Trimming pared 2 bases from V and 5 bases from J, leaving 13 bases between. CDR3 sequence (DNA): TGTGCCACCAGCAGATCCCCCCCGATAAACAATGAGCAGTTCTTC. It translates to CATSRSPPINNEQFF.

The chain carries TRBV18 and TRBJ1-1; 8 nucleotides agree with TRBD1. CDR3 length: 14 amino acids. V lost 2 bases, J lost 7 bases, and 6 bases stayed unmatched. Germline loops: CDR1 KGHSH, CDR2 LQKENI. CDR3 coding DNA: TGTGCCAGCTCACCAGGAACAGGGGGTTATGAAGCTTTCTTT. It translates to CASSPGTGGYEAFF.

This chain uses TRBV28 with TRBJ2-7, with D tentatively TRBD1 or TRBD2 (6 bases each). The CDR3 runs to 16 residues. From germline, CDR1 is MDHEN and CDR2 SYDVKM. With 6 bases removed from V and 4 bases from J, the gap between germline ends came to 22 bases. The CDR3 nucleotides are TGTGCCAGCAGCCAGGCAGGGAGCCTAGGGGGGTACGAGCAGTACTTC. Its protein is CASSQAGSLGGYEQYF. The variable domain in full, with the rest retrieved from reference TRBV28 and TRBJ2-7, is DVKVTQSSRYLVKRTGEKVFLECVQDMDHENMFWYRQDPGLGLRLIYFSYDVKMKEKGDIPEGYSVSREKKERFSLILESASTNQTSMYLCASSQAGSLGGYEQYFGPGTRLTVT.

The chain recombines TRBV15 with TRBJ1-1; possibly TRBD1 for D (6 bases). V was cut by 6 bases and J by 5 bases, with 13 bases left in between. Germline CDR1 reads LNHNV; CDR2 reads YYDKDF (reference sequence). CDR3 length equals 13 residues. The CDR3 sequence: CATRGLQGTEAFF. The CDR3, as DNA: TGTGCCACCAGGGGCTTACAGGGAACTGAAGCTTTCTTT.

This clone was seen only once. This chain links TRBV16 with TRBJ2-7; no clear D. Germline values: CDR1 KGHSY, CDR2 FQNENV. V lost 4 bases to trimming and J lost 2 bases, with 6 bases between them. The CDR3 runs 12 residues. The CDR3 DNA reads as TGTGCCAGCAGCCCTAGTCCCTACGAGCAGTACTTC. Protein: CASSPSPYEQYF.

In its sample, this clone was seen once. V usage is TRBV27 and J usage is TRBJ2-5; no definite D call. V dropped 5 bases and J dropped 4 bases, with 17 bases sitting between them. The CDR3 has 15 residues. Germline lookup yields CDR1 MNHEY and CDR2 SMNVEV (reference sequence). CDR3 DNA: TGTGCCAGCAGTCGAAGGGTTCCGATGGGAGAGACCCAGTACTTC. Translated: CASSRRVPMGETQYF.

The V gene is TRBV2, the J gene TRBJ1-5; perhaps TRBD1 as D (6 bases). CDR1 and CDR2 from the germline V gene are SNHLY and FYNNEI. This CDR3 has 15 amino acids. Trimming took off 3 bases at V and 7 bases at J, with 16 bases between the two ends. The CDR3 DNA is TGTGCCAGCAGTGACTTACAGGGAGGGGAGCAGCCCCAGCATTTT. Translation: CASSDLQGGEQPQHF.

The genes are TRBV15 and TRBJ1-4; no clear D. Trimming left V 1 base short and J 5 bases short, with 8 bases between. Germline assignment: CDR1 LNHNV and CDR2 YYDKDF (reference sequence). The CDR3 has 14 amino acids. The CDR3 sequence is CATSRGVGNEKLFF. Here the CDR3 DNA reads TGTGCCACCAGCAGAGGGGTAGGGAATGAAAAACTGTTTTTT.

This chain links TRBV15 with TRBJ1-1; possibly TRBD1 for D (5 bases). The CDR3 consists of 14 residues. CDR1 is LNHNV and CDR2 is YYDKDF in the germline V gene (reference sequence). The ends were cut back, 1 base at V and 4 bases at J, with 10 bases in the middle. The CDR3 DNA sequence: TGTGCCACCAGCAGAGGGGGGAGCGGCACTGAAGCTTTCTTT. Protein product: CATSRGGSGTEAFF.

The rearrangement joins TRBV19 to TRBJ2-1; D might be TRBD2 (5 bases). The germline V and J ends were trimmed by 3 bases and 10 bases, with 10 bases remaining between them. Germline CDR1 reads LNHDA; CDR2 reads SQIVND (reference sequence). This CDR3 has 12 amino acids. CDR3 amino acids: CASSIPPGEQFF. CDR3 nucleotides: TGTGCCAGTAGTATCCCCCCGGGAGAGCAGTTCTTC.

This clone was found a few times. This rearrangement joins TRBV7-2 to TRBJ2-1; 9 bases agree with TRBD2. CDR3 length: 15 residues. CDR1 is SGHTA, CDR2 FQGNSA, per germline. With V trimmed by 4 bases and J by 4 bases, 5 bases remained unmatched. The CDR3 loop reads CASSWREGRYNEQFF. In DNA form, the CDR3 reads TGTGCCAGCAGCTGGCGGGAGGGTAGATACAATGAGCAGTTCTTC.

The chain has TRBV25-1 and TRBJ1-1; 7 bases fit TRBD1. This CDR3 is built from 15 residues. Unmatched junction bases numbered 9, after V lost 6 bases and J lost 2 bases. Germline assignment: CDR1 MGHDK and CDR2 SYGVNS. CDR3 sequence reads: CASRRRDRVNTEAFF. The CDR3 DNA reads as TGTGCCAGCAGGAGAAGGGACAGAGTTAACACTGAAGCTTTCTTT.

The genes are TRBV28 and TRBJ2-3, with D possibly TRBD2 on 6 matching bases. The V gene's germline CDR1 is MDHEN and CDR2 SYDVKM. V lost 2 bases, J lost 1 base, and 13 bases lay in between. This CDR3 is built from 16 residues. The CDR3 nucleotides are TGTGCCAGCAGTTTAGGGGCTAGCGTACGCACAGATACGCAGTATTTT. Translating gives CASSLGASVRTDTQYF. Full variable domain (outside the CDR3, taken from reference TRBV28 and TRBJ2-3): DVKVTQSSRYLVKRTGEKVFLECVQDMDHENMFWYRQDPGLGLRLIYFSYDVKMKEKGDIPEGYSVSREKKERFSLILESASTNQTSMYLCASSLGASVRTDTQYFGPGTRLTVL.

This clone was picked up one time. In the same sample, other DNA sequences code for this CDR3. This chain uses TRBV5-1 with TRBJ2-3; the match to TRBD2 covers 9 bases. J gave up 4 bases and V 0 bases, and 6 bases lay outside the gene matches. This CDR3 region has 16 residues. Germline CDR1 SGHRS, CDR2 YFSETQ. This CDR3 is CASSLEGGRAADTQYF. In DNA, the CDR3 is TGCGCCAGCAGCTTGGAGGGCGGGAGGGCCGCAGATACGCAGTATTTT.

The chain couples TRBV7-9 to TRBJ1-2; no reliable D call. This CDR3 contains 12 residues. Trimming shortened V by 2 bases and J by 4 bases, and 5 bases separated the two germline ends. The germline CDR1 and CDR2 sequences are SEHNR and FQNEAQ (reference sequence). CDR3 protein: CASSLWGYGYTF. CDR3 nucleotides: TGTGCCAGCAGCTTATGGGGCTATGGCTACACCTTC.

The chain is built from TRBV7-3 and TRBJ2-2, with D tentatively TRBD1 or TRBD2 (5 bases each). V was cut by 5 bases and J by 0 bases, with 10 bases left in between. This CDR3 has 15 residues. From germline, CDR1 is SGHTA and CDR2 FQGTGA. This CDR3 is CASSPGPTNTGELFF. The CDR3 DNA reads TGTGCCAGCAGCCCGGGGCCAACGAACACCGGGGAGCTGTTTTTT.

The V call is TRBV7-3, the J call TRBJ2-2, with D possibly being TRBD2 (5 bases). Trimming took off 1 base at V and 0 bases at J, with 15 bases between the two ends. Germline V lookup: CDR1 SGHTA, CDR2 FQGTGA. CDR3 length: 18 residues. The CDR3 DNA reads as TGTGCCAGCAGCTTAAGTCGGGGAACCCGTTCGAACACCGGGGAGCTGTTTTTT. It yields the protein CASSLSRGTRSNTGELFF. The complete variable domain, with remaining parts taken from reference TRBV7-3 and TRBJ2-2, reads GAGVSQTPSNKVTEKGKYVELRCDPISGHTALYWYRQSLGQGPEFLIYFQGTGAADDSGLPNDRFFAVRPEGSVSTLKIQRTERGDSAVYLCASSLSRGTRSNTGELFFGEGSRLTVL.

This clone was seen only a few times. This chain connects TRBV19 to TRBJ1-5; D unclear. The germline CDR1 and CDR2 sequences are LNHDA and SQIVND (reference sequence). This CDR3 is built from 14 residues. V was clipped by 4 bases and J by 4 bases, with 11 bases between them. The CDR3: CASSTRWGNQPQHF. Here the CDR3 DNA reads TGTGCCAGTAGTACGCGGTGGGGTAATCAGCCCCAGCATTTT. Full variable domain (outside the CDR3, taken from reference TRBV19 and TRBJ1-5): DGGITQSPKYLFRKEGQNVTLSCEQNLNHDAMYWYRQDPGQGLRLIYYSQIVNDFQKGDIAEGYSVSREKKESFPLTVTSAQKNPTAFYLCASSTRWGNQPQHFGDGTRLSIL.

The rearrangement links TRBV28 to TRBJ2-2; D is possibly TRBD1 or TRBD2 (6 bases each). The CDR3 sequence is 17 residues long. Germline V gene sequence: CDR1 MDHEN, CDR2 SYDVKM. V was clipped by 1 base and J by 2 bases, with 14 bases between them. In DNA form, the CDR3 reads TGTGCCAGCAGTTTATTCCTCGGGGGCTTTAACACCGGGGAGCTGTTTTTT. Its translation: CASSLFLGGFNTGELFF. The full variable domain, completed using reference TRBV28 and TRBJ2-2, is DVKVTQSSRYLVKRTGEKVFLECVQDMDHENMFWYRQDPGLGLRLIYFSYDVKMKEKGDIPEGYSVSREKKERFSLILESASTNQTSMYLCASSLFLGGFNTGELFFGEGSRLTVL.

This rearrangement joins TRBV11-2 to TRBJ1-1, with D possibly TRBD1 on 5 matching bases. There are 14 residues in the CDR3. V lost 5 bases, J lost 3 bases, and 13 bases lay in between. Looked up from germline, CDR1 is SGHAT and CDR2 is FQNNGV. Written as DNA, the CDR3 is TGTGCCAGCAGCCTTCCGGGGACGTACACTGAAGCTTTCTTT. Its protein is CASSLPGTYTEAFF.